The clone carrying this T cell receptor (beta chain) was seen only a few times. Its antigen is not known. Treatment of the sample: approximately 9-day PBMC culture with coronavirus spike peptide pools or control peptides (ViraFEST assay). Scientists separated out CD4+ T cells through negative selection following 10 days in culture. The source of the sample is a study of vaccination and CD4 T cells after COVID-19. Study in general: The peptides that stimulated the cells were overlapping spike peptides from SARS-CoV-2, HCoV-NL63, HCoV-OC43 and HCoV-229E.

An Oncomine TCR Beta short-read assay was used to sequence the DNA from cultured CD4+ T cells. TCRdb re-derived calls from the PCR reads in MiXCR, one entry per CDR3 protein. The repertoire holds around 14,000 distinct CDR3 sequences, with approximately 64% as singletons. The sample comprised CD4+ T cells from blood, cultured in vitro. The TCR was taken from a human donor who had recovered from COVID-19.

This CDR3 reads CASTLGGQKETQYF. The CDR3 nucleotides read TGTGCCAGCACGCTAGGGGGGCAGAAAGAGACCCAGTACTTC. V gene TRBV6-1 combines with J gene TRBJ2-5; either TRBD1 or TRBD2 may fit D (6 bases each). Germline lookup yields CDR1 MNHNS and CDR2 SASEGT. The V end lost 7 bases, the J end lost 3 bases, and 15 bases lay between the germline ends. CDR3 length equals 14 residues.